Listed below are T cell receptor beta chains from one sample, sequenced in a study of OX40 agonist ivuxolimab in advanced cancers. Sequenced by immunoSEQ multiplex PCR; TCRdb stores in-frame clones only, minus some. Of about 150,000 clones in the sample, 85% to 95% were seen once. This sample comprised CD4+ or CD8+ T cells sorted from blood, obtained in a trial of the OX40 agonist ivuxolimab. The receptors here all came from an adult with an advanced solid tumor such as melanoma, head and neck, liver or kidney cancer. Both conserved end residues are part of each CDR3. A D gene is named only where the DNA matches it firmly. Only part of the rows carry a size: once, few, many, or a class if the clone is expanded.

cdr3_length j_call d_call v_call clone_size cdr3_nt cdr3_aa
15 TRBJ1-1 - TRBV28 - TGTGCCAGCATTATCCTAGGGACGGGGGGCACTGAAGCTTTCTTT CASIILGTGGTEAFF
15 TRBJ1-3 - TRBV7-2 - TGTGCCAGCAGCCCTCAGTTTGGTCTGGGAAACACCATATATTTT CASSPQFGLGNTIYF
12 TRBJ2-2 - TRBV9 few TGTGCCAGCCAAAGACAAACCGGGGAGCTGTTTTTT CASQRQTGELFF
12 TRBJ2-7 - TRBV18 - TGTGCCAGCTCACCACCATACGGGGGCCCGTACTTC CASSPPYGGPYF
17 TRBJ1-5 TRBD1 TRBV7-2 - TGTGCCAGCAGCTACACCGGGACAGCTTATAGCAATCAGCCCCAGCATTTT CASSYTGTAYSNQPQHF
14 TRBJ1-1 TRBD1 TRBV7-9 - TGTGCCAGCAGCTTCCGGACAGGAAGGACTGAAGCTTTCTTT CASSFRTGRTEAFF
19 TRBJ1-4 - TRBV14 - TGTGCCAGCAGCCAAGATCTCGAATATTGGGGTTCAACTAATGAAAAACTGTTTTTT CASSQDLEYWGSTNEKLFF
15 TRBJ1-5 - TRBV6-5 once TGTGCCAGCACCCGAGGGACACTCAGCAATCAGCCCCAGCATTTT CASTRGTLSNQPQHF
13 TRBJ2-1 - TRBV7-6 - TGTGCCAGCAGCTTAAATTTGGTAAATGAGCAGTTCTTC CASSLNLVNEQFF
11 TRBJ2-7 - TRBV20-1 - TGCAGTGCTAGGCAGATCTACGAGCAGTACTTC CSARQIYEQYF
16 TRBJ1-1 - TRBV27 - TGTGCCAGCAGTCCCTACCCCGATACAGGTGGGGGGAAAGCTTTCTTT CASSPYPDTGGGKAFF
16 TRBJ1-1 - TRBV27 - TGTGCCAGCAGTTCAATAGCGGTTGCTTTGAACACTGAAGCTTTCTTT CASSSIAVALNTEAFF
13 TRBJ2-1 - TRBV7-9 - TGTGCCAGCAGCTTAGACACGGTTAATGAGCAGTTCTTC CASSLDTVNEQFF
16 TRBJ2-3 TRBD2 TRBV4-3 - TGCGCCAGCAGCCGCGGACTAGCGGGGGATAAAGATACGCAGTATTTT CASSRGLAGDKDTQYF
12 TRBJ2-7 - TRBV21-1 - TGTGCCAGCAGCAAAGTCCTCTACGAGCAGTACTTC CASSKVLYEQYF
15 TRBJ2-7 TRBD1 TRBV27 - TGTGCCAACGGACAGGGGCCCCCCGCCCCCCACGAGCAGTACTTC CANGQGPPAPHEQYF
15 TRBJ2-1 - TRBV28 - TGTGCCAGCAGTTTGTGGCCGAGCTCCTACAATGAGCAGTTCTTC CASSLWPSSYNEQFF
13 TRBJ1-1 - TRBV7-2 - TGTGCCAGCAGCTCCCAGGGCTTCACTGAAGCTTTCTTT CASSSQGFTEAFF
17 TRBJ2-7 TRBD2 TRBV11-2 - TGTGCCAGCAGCCAAGGTTGGGCTAGCGGGAGGTCCTACGAGCAGTACTTC CASSQGWASGRSYEQYF
16 TRBJ1-5 TRBD1 TRBV5-5 - TGTGCCAGCAGCTTGGTTGTGACAGGGGACAATCAGCCCCAGCATTTT CASSLVVTGDNQPQHF
14 TRBJ1-2 TRBD1 TRBV4-1 - TGCGCCAGCAGCCCCGGGACAGGGGGCAATGGCTACACCTTC CASSPGTGGNGYTF
14 TRBJ2-3 - TRBV9 - TGTGCCAGCACGGCGAGACCGGGCACAGATACGCAGTATTTT CASTARPGTDTQYF
14 TRBJ1-1 TRBD1 TRBV6-5 - TGTGCCGGCTCACCCAGGGGGCCGCACACTGAAGCTTTCTTT CAGSPRGPHTEAFF
15 TRBJ1-2 - TRBV5-1 - TGCGCCAGCAGCTCATCCCCGGGGATGTTCTATGGCTACACCTTC CASSSSPGMFYGYTF
16 TRBJ2-2 - TRBV5-1 - TGCGCCAGCCGACTCACCGGGACCAACAGTATCGGGGAGCTGTTTTTT CASRLTGTNSIGELFF
15 TRBJ1-3 - TRBV5-8 - TGTGCCAGCAGCTTGGGGGCAGGGTCTGGAAACACCATATATTTT CASSLGAGSGNTIYF
14 TRBJ1-1 - TRBV5-5 once TGTGCCAGCAGCTTCTGGGGTAGGGACACTGAAGCTTTCTTT CASSFWGRDTEAFF